This T cell receptor beta chain was captured in a study of blood T cell repertoires in COVID-19. Study-level information: Acute and convalescent COVID-19 specimens originated in the United States, Italy and Spain. Nucleic acid was either cDNA or gDNA, and it came from T cells, B-cell-depleted T cells, or PBMCs.

Per the authors' pipeline: Reference gene primer amplification gave nucleated cell count estimates. Some clones are missing from TCRdb's copy, which holds only in-frame ones; the method was immunoSEQ multiplex PCR. The V and J calls and clone size are taken from that table; D and trimming were inferred from the DNA. The repertoire holds about 210,000 clones, 88% seen once, with under 0.9% in the top ten. This CDR3 is 15 amino acids long. V shed 2 bases, J shed 4 bases, and the junction held 5 bases outside the gene matches. Germline V CDR1 and CDR2: SGHNT, YYREEE (reference sequence). The chain has TRBV5-4 and TRBJ2-3, with 9 bases fitting TRBD2. This clonotype was sampled from a middle-aged man with acute or convalescent COVID-19. The source material was peripheral blood. DNA for the CDR3: TGTGCCAGCAGCTTAATAGCGGGGGTGGCAGATACGCAGTATTTT. This codes for CASSLIAGVADTQYF.